The 28 T cell receptor beta chains given below trace back to one sample, sequenced in a study of cytomegalovirus exposure and HLA in healthy donors. The study ran its PCR with 60 Vbeta and 13 Jbeta primers. Profiled with immunoSEQ multiplex PCR; TCRdb holds only in-frame clones, not every one. The sample yields more than 150,000 clones, over 80% seen once. Sequenced input: PBMCs. The receptors derive from a girl aged 10-17 years in good health and CMV-seropositive.

This clone was recorded only once. The chain employs TRBV27 and TRBJ2-6; maybe TRBD1 (6 bases). Germline loops: CDR1 MNHEY, CDR2 SMNVEV (reference sequence). V lost 4 bases to trimming and J lost 2 bases, with 12 bases between them. CDR3 length: 16 residues. The CDR3 reads CASSSFPGAGANVLTF. The CDR3 coding sequence is TGTGCCAGCAGTTCCTTTCCAGGGGCTGGGGCCAACGTCCTGACTTTC.

This clone was counted only a few times. The chain is built from TRBV6-1 and TRBJ2-1; TRBD2 matches 9 bases. CDR3 length equals 15 residues. Germline V gene sequence: CDR1 MNHNS, CDR2 SASEGT. Unmatched junction bases numbered 7, after V lost 4 bases and J lost 6 bases. For the CDR3, the DNA is TGTGCCAGCAGTGTTGAGGTAGCGGGAGCCAATGAGCAGTTCTTC. Translated, it gives CASSVEVAGANEQFF.

The chain uses TRBV11-2 and TRBJ2-3; 7 bases align to TRBD1. The CDR3 contains 16 residues. Looked up from germline, CDR1 is SGHAT and CDR2 is FQNNGV. V lost 5 bases, J lost 2 bases, and 10 bases stayed unmatched. CDR3 in amino acids: CASSPWAGGFTDTQYF. CDR3 nucleotide sequence: TGTGCCAGCAGCCCCTGGGCAGGGGGATTCACAGATACGCAGTATTTT.

The CDR3 is CAWSGVQGAYEQYF. The CDR3 DNA reads TGTGCCTGGAGCGGCGTACAGGGAGCCTACGAGCAGTACTTC. The chain combines TRBV30 with TRBJ2-7, with a possible D match to TRBD1 (6 bases). Germline CDR1 and CDR2: GTSNPN and SVGIG (reference sequence). V was trimmed by 3 bases and J by 2 bases, leaving 14 bases between them. This CDR3 spans 14 amino acids.

The table lists this clone with a few counts. In the same sample, other DNA sequences code for this CDR3. This rearrangement joins TRBV18 to TRBJ2-7; 11 nucleotides align to TRBD1. This CDR3 comprises 14 residues. V lost 2 bases and J lost 3; bases outside the gene matches: 0. In germline, CDR1 is KGHSH, CDR2 LQKENI. The CDR3 region is CASSPGTGGYEQYF. The CDR3 DNA is TGTGCCAGCTCACCAGGGACAGGGGGCTACGAGCAGTACTTC.

This sequence joins TRBV11-2 and TRBJ2-7, with D possibly being TRBD1 (6 bases). The CDR3 is made up of 15 amino acids. The ends were cut back, 0 bases at V and 0 bases at J, with 9 bases in the middle. Germline values: CDR1 SGHAT, CDR2 FQNNGV. CDR3 DNA sequence: TGTGCCAGCAGCTTAGAAGGGACACACTCCTACGAGCAGTACTTC. It specifies CASSLEGTHSYEQYF.

The V gene is TRBV11-2, the J gene TRBJ1-4, with a tentative D call TRBD1 (5 bases). CDR3 size: 14 residues. The germline V gene encodes CDR1 SGHAT and CDR2 FQNNGV. Trimming stripped 5 bases from V and 5 bases from J, with 12 bases between. As DNA, the CDR3 is TGTGCCAGCAGCACCAGGGTGGTGAATGAAAAACTGTTTTTT. It is translated as CASSTRVVNEKLFF.

The gene calls are TRBV29-1 and TRBJ2-2; possibly TRBD2 for D (6 bases). Trimming cost V 4 bases and J 5 bases, with 14 bases left between them. Germline CDR1 reads SQVTM; CDR2 reads ANQGSEA. CDR3 length: 14 amino acids. In DNA form, the CDR3 reads TGCAGCGTTGCGGGACTCCAAGATACCGGGGAGCTGTTTTTT. The encoded protein is CSVAGLQDTGELFF.

The CDR3 region is CASSQEGTYLHNEQFF. The CDR3 DNA sequence: TGTGCCAGCAGCCAGGAGGGGACCTACCTACACAATGAGCAGTTCTTC. The V gene is TRBV4-2, the J gene TRBJ2-1; D perhaps matches TRBD2 (6 bases). This CDR3 has 16 amino acids. V was trimmed by 3 bases and J by 5 bases, leaving 17 bases between them. Germline V gene sequence: CDR1 LGHNA, CDR2 YNFKEQ.

The table lists this clone with a few counts. The V and J genes are TRBV27 and TRBJ2-7; 7 bases agree with TRBD2. This CDR3 is built from 16 residues. Germline V gives CDR1 MNHEY, CDR2 SMNVEV (reference sequence). With 6 bases clipped from V and 3 bases from J, the junction kept 14 bases outside the gene matches. As DNA, the CDR3 is TGTGCCAGCAGCGACCGACAAGCGGGAACATTCTACGAGCAGTACTTC. It encodes CASSDRQAGTFYEQYF.

The chain links TRBV27 to TRBJ2-7; weak D call: TRBD1 (5 bases). Trimming left V 2 bases short and J 4 bases short, with 6 bases between. This CDR3 contains 12 residues. Germline V CDR1 and CDR2: MNHEY, SMNVEV (reference sequence). DNA of the CDR3: TGTGCCAGCAGTTTACCAGGGTACGAGCAGTACTTC. This encodes CASSLPGYEQYF.

This clone turned up a few times. The chain links TRBV5-4 to TRBJ2-7; 7 bases map to TRBD1. The trim removed 0 bases at V and 1 base at J, leaving 7 bases unmatched. Germline values: CDR1 SGHNT, CDR2 YYREEE (reference sequence). The length of the CDR3 is 16 residues. The DNA of the CDR3 is TGTGCCAGCAGCTTGGGCGTAGGGGGCGGATCCTACGAGCAGTACTTC. It yields the protein CASSLGVGGGSYEQYF.

The chain couples TRBV5-1 to TRBJ2-5, with 12 bases that match TRBD1. The CDR3 contains 16 residues. The trim removed 0 bases at V and 9 bases at J, leaving 9 bases unmatched. Germline lookup yields CDR1 SGHRS and CDR2 YFSETQ. CDR3 in DNA: TGCGCCAGCAGCTTGGCCGGGACAGGGGGCCATGGGGCCCAGTACTTC. This translates into CASSLAGTGGHGAQYF.

The V gene is TRBV5-1, the J gene TRBJ2-6, with D perhaps TRBD1 (5 bases). Trimming removed 0 bases from V and 0 bases from J, with 10 bases in between. The CDR3 extends over 17 amino acids. Germline V gives CDR1 SGHRS, CDR2 YFSETQ. In DNA form, the CDR3 reads TGCGCCAGCAGCTTGGGCAGGGCAAGCTCTGGGGCCAACGTCCTGACTTTC. It encodes CASSLGRASSGANVLTF.

This clone was counted a few times. The chain employs TRBV19 and TRBJ2-7, with 8 bases that match TRBD1. The CDR3 totals 13 residues. J gave up 4 bases and V 5 bases, and 4 bases lay outside the gene matches. Germline V gene data show CDR1 as LNHDA and CDR2 as SQIVND (reference sequence). CDR3 sequence: CASSPGGWYEQYF. CDR3 in DNA: TGTGCCAGTAGTCCAGGGGGCTGGTACGAGCAGTACTTC.

The chain couples TRBV10-3 to TRBJ2-5; D possibly corresponds to TRBD1 (6 bases). The CDR3 runs to 14 residues. Germline CDR1 is ENHRY and CDR2 is SYGVKD. The V and J ends lost 6 bases and 3 bases respectively, with 14 bases between them. This CDR3 reads CAIRETGAEETQYF. CDR3 in DNA: TGTGCCATCAGGGAGACAGGTGCCGAAGAGACCCAGTACTTC.

The chain employs TRBV5-1 and TRBJ1-2; 10 nucleotides agree with TRBD1. J gave up 4 bases and V 5 bases, and 5 bases lay outside the gene matches. Germline loops: CDR1 SGHRS, CDR2 YFSETQ. CDR3 size: 14 residues. CDR3 sequence: CASRTGQGTYGYTF. DNA of the CDR3: TGCGCCAGCAGGACGGGACAGGGGACCTATGGCTACACCTTC.

The chain is built from TRBV27 and TRBJ2-7; D is perhaps TRBD1 (5 bases). The CDR3 covers 14 residues. The germline V gene encodes CDR1 MNHEY and CDR2 SMNVEV (reference sequence). V lost 0 bases and J 2 bases, leaving 8 bases between the germline ends. CDR3 coding DNA: TGTGCCAGCAGTTTATCTTGGGGCCCCTACGAGCAGTACTTC. Amino acids: CASSLSWGPYEQYF.

CDR3: CASSLWTDGETQYF. The CDR3 region has the DNA TGTGCCAGCAGTCTCTGGACAGACGGGGAGACCCAGTACTTC. V and J are TRBV2 and TRBJ2-5, with D tentatively TRBD1 (6 bases). Germline-derived CDR1 and CDR2 are SNHLY and FYNNEI. Trimming removed 5 bases from V and 5 bases from J, with 15 bases in between. There are 14 residues in the CDR3.

This chain connects TRBV10-3 to TRBJ1-2, with D maybe TRBD1 (5 bases). V lost 6 bases, J lost 0 bases, and 14 bases lay in between. The germline V gene encodes CDR1 ENHRY and CDR2 SYGVKD. The CDR3 is 15 residues long. CDR3 residues: CAIRLGEGPNYGYTF. CDR3 in DNA: TGTGCCATCAGATTGGGGGAGGGCCCTAACTATGGCTACACCTTC.

This chain links TRBV10-1 with TRBJ2-1, with D perhaps TRBD1 (6 bases). This CDR3 has 13 residues. V was cut by 7 bases and J by 6 bases, with 13 bases left in between. Germline V gene lookup returns CDR1 WNHNN and CDR2 SYGVQD (reference sequence). This CDR3 reads CASTQGSGNEQFF. CDR3 nucleotide sequence: TGCGCCAGCACCCAGGGGTCGGGCAATGAGCAGTTCTTC.

The chain joins TRBV6-1 to TRBJ2-3, with 15 bases matching TRBD2. Germline trimming cut 2 bases from V and 2 bases from J; bases unmatched to any gene: 14. The length of the CDR3 is 21 residues. Germline CDR1 and CDR2: MNHNS and SASEGT. As DNA, the CDR3 is TGTGCCAGCAGTGAATTGAAAGGGACTAGCGGGAGGCCGTTTCCCACAGATACGCAGTATTTT. This encodes CASSELKGTSGRPFPTDTQYF.

This chain joins TRBV19 and TRBJ1-4; 7 bases line up with TRBD1. Germline V gives CDR1 LNHDA, CDR2 SQIVND (reference sequence). This CDR3 contains 14 residues. V lost 8 bases to trimming and J lost 5 bases; unmatched junction nucleotides: 8. The CDR3 nucleotides read TGTGCCAGTGGACCGACAGGGTCCAATGAAAAACTGTTTTTT. Protein product: CASGPTGSNEKLFF.

This chain links TRBV10-3 with TRBJ1-2, with D uncertain. CDR1 and CDR2 (germline): ENHRY, SYGVKD. There are 16 residues in the CDR3. Between the trimmed V and J ends, which lost 3 bases and 5 bases, there was a span of 19 bases. Here the CDR3 DNA reads TGTGCCATCAGTGAATTTACACGAAGTCTCGTGTATGGCTACACCTTC. This codes for CAISEFTRSLVYGYTF.

V usage is TRBV12-1 and J usage is TRBJ1-2; the tabulated D call, TRBD1, remains unverified against the DNA. TRBV12-1 is described as a pseudogene. This CDR3 spans 17 amino acids. CDR3 nucleotides: TGTGCCAGCAGCTTTGCCTACTTTGGGCAGGGCGACTATGGCTACACCTTC. Protein: CASSFAYFGQGDYGYTF.

The chain uses TRBV4-1 and TRBJ1-5; 7 bases agree with TRBD1. This CDR3 comprises 13 residues. Germline V gene lookup returns CDR1 MGHRA and CDR2 YSYEKL. Trimming removed 6 bases from V and 3 bases from J; junction bases left unmatched: 2. The CDR3 region is CASRGTANQPQHF. The CDR3 DNA sequence: TGCGCCAGCAGGGGGACAGCCAATCAGCCCCAGCATTTT.

The V and J genes are TRBV5-1 and TRBJ2-7; the match to TRBD1 covers 10 bases. With V trimmed by 1 base and J by 6 bases, 4 bases remained unmatched. CDR1 and CDR2 from the germline V gene are SGHRS and YFSETQ. The CDR3 covers 14 residues. CDR3 in amino acids: CASSLRGQGTEQYF. As DNA, the CDR3 is TGCGCCAGCAGCTTGAGGGGACAGGGGACCGAGCAGTACTTC.

The chain is built from TRBV6-5 and TRBJ1-2; possible D gene TRBD1, 5 bases. Germline V gives CDR1 MNHEY, CDR2 SVGAGI. With 2 bases removed from V and 9 bases from J, the gap between germline ends came to 10 bases. The CDR3 length is 12 residues. CDR3 in DNA: TGTGCCAGCAGTTACGGAGGGGAGAGCTACACCTTC. This translates into CASSYGGESYTF.